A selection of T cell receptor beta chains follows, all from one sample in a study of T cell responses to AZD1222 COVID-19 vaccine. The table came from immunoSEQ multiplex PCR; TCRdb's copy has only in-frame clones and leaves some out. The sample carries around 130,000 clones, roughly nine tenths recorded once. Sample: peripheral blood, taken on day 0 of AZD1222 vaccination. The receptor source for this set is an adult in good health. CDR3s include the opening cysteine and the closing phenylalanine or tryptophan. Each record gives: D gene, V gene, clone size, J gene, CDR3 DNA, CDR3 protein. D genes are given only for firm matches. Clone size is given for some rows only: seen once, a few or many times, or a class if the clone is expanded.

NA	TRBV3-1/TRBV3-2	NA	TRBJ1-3	TGTGCCAGCAGCCAAGTGGTCTCTGGAAACACCATATATTTT	CASSQVVSGNTIYF
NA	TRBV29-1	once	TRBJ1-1	TGCAGCGTTGTGCGGAACACTGAAGCTTTCTTT	CSVVRNTEAFF
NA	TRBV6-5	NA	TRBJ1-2	TGTGCCAGCAGGTCCCCCTCGAGTCTAGGCTACACCTTC	CASRSPSSLGYTF
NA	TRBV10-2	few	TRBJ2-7	TGCGCCAGCAGTGAGGGGGGAAGGGAGGCCTTAGGCAACGAGCAGTACTTC	CASSEGGREALGNEQYF
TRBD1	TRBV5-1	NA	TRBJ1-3	TGCGCCAGCAGCTTGGTGGGACAGCCTTCCTCTGGAAACACCATATATTTT	CASSLVGQPSSGNTIYF
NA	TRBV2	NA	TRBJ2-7	TGTGCCAGCAGTGAAGCAGGCTACGAGCAGTACTTC	CASSEAGYEQYF
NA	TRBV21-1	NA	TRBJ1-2	TGTGCCAGCAAAAGTTTTCGAATGGATGGCTACACCTTC	CASKSFRMDGYTF
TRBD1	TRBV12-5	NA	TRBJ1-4	TGTGCTAGTGGTCCAGCCGACAGGGGGATCACTAATGAAAAACTGTTTTTT	CASGPADRGITNEKLFF
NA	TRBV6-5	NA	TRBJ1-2	TGTGCCAGCAGTCAGATTGGGGTTGAGAGAACCTTC	CASSQIGVERTF
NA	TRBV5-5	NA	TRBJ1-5	TGTGCCAGCAGCTTCGAACCAAAACAGGGTTCGAGCAATCAGCCCCAGCATTTT	CASSFEPKQGSSNQPQHF
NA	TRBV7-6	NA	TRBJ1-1	TGTGCCAGCAGCTTATGGGAGGGAATGAACACTGAAGCTTTCTTT	CASSLWEGMNTEAFF
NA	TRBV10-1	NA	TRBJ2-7	TGCGCCAGCAGTGGACAGAAGGCGGCAGGGGTACGCGAGCAGTACTTC	CASSGQKAAGVREQYF
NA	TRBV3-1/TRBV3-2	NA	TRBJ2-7	TGTGCCAGCAGCCATGAGACCGGGACGGGAACCTACGAGCAGTACTTC	CASSHETGTGTYEQYF
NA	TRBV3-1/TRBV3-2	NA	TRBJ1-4	TGTGCCAGCCTCGGCGGCAGAGCAACTAATGAAAAACTGTTTTTT	CASLGGRATNEKLFF
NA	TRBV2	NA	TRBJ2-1	TGTGCCAGCAGTGGAGACGGGAAGGGGTACAATGAGCAGTTCTTC	CASSGDGKGYNEQFF